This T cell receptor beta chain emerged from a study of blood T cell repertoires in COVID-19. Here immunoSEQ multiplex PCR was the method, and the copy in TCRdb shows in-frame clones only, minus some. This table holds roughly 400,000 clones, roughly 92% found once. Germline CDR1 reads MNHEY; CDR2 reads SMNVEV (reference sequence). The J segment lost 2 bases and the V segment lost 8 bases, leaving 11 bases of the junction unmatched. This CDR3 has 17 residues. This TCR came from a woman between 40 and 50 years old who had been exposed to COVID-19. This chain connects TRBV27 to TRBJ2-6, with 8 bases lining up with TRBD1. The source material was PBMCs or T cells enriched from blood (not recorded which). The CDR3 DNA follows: TGTGCCAGCGGTCTCCTGCCAGGGGGCGCTGGGGCCAACGTCCTGACTTTC. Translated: CASGLLPGGAGANVLTF. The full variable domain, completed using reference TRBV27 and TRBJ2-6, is EAQVTQNPRYLITVTGKKLTVTCSQNMNHEYMSWYRQDPGLGLRQIYYSMNVEVTDKGDVPEGYKVSRKEKRNFPLILESPSPNQTSLYFCASGLLPGGAGANVLTFGAGSRLTVL.